Listed here is a single T cell receptor (beta chain). V shed 5 bases and J shed 6 bases, with 13 bases lying between them. Germline V CDR1 and CDR2: SEHNR, FQNEAQ (reference sequence). This CDR3 region has 13 residues. The data are from a study of blood T cell repertoires in COVID-19. Looking at the study overall: COVID-19 samples collected from the United States, Italy and Spain covered acute and convalescent phases. From T cells, B-cell-depleted T cells, or PBMCs came the material, which was cDNA or gDNA.

In the study's own analysis: Amplification of reference gene primers was used by the study to estimate nucleated cell counts. The assay was immunoSEQ multiplex PCR, and TCRdb's table has in-frame clones only and misses some. The V and J calls and clone size come from that table; D and trimming were worked out from the DNA. The profile shows 40,000 to 55,000 clones, around 87% of them singletons. The receptor's source is a man in his fifties or sixties with active COVID-19. Sequencing was done on a sample of peripheral blood. This chain joins TRBV7-9 and TRBJ1-2; D not certain. The CDR3 reads CASSPDGNNGYTF. The CDR3 bases are TGTGCCAGCAGCCCCGACGGGAACAATGGCTACACCTTC. The full variable domain, with the rest looked up from reference TRBV7-9 and TRBJ1-2, is DTGVSQNPRHKITKRGQNVTFRCDPISEHNRLYWYRQTLGQGPEFLTYFQNEAQLEKSRLLSDRFSAERPKGSFSTLEIQRTEQGDSAMYLCASSPDGNNGYTFGSGTRLTVV.